This TCR beta chain was profiled in a study of vaccination and CD4 T cells after COVID-19. General study results and limits: A nonsignificant median increase from about 22 to 38 SARS-CoV-2-reactive clonotypes was observed.

This CDR3 region has 15 residues. Trimming stripped 2 bases from V and 0 bases from J, with 8 bases between. Germline V gives CDR1 MNHEY, CDR2 SVGAGI. With the Oncomine TCR Beta short-read assay, DNA from cultured CD4+ T cells was sequenced. Genomic DNA was extracted from cultured CD4+ T cells. TCRdb analysed the PCR reads with MiXCR anew, one entry per CDR3 protein. The repertoire has about 15,000 distinct CDR3 sequences, 75% to 80% of them found once; the top ten carry about 8.9%. This clonotype was seen more than once but under ten times. What it binds is not known. Treatment noted: roughly 10-day PBMC culture with coronavirus spike peptide pools or control peptides (ViraFEST assay). Per-well cultures of 2 million or so PBMCs received around 10 IU/ml IL-2 and 7.5 to 10 ug/ml peptide pools. A negative selection step was used to isolate CD4+ T cells once culture had run for 10 days.

The sequenced sample was CD4+ T cells from blood, cultured in vitro, obtained after SARS-CoV-2 vaccination. The chain employs TRBV6-5 and TRBJ1-3; no clear D gene. The receptor comes from a human donor who received a COVID-19 vaccine. The CDR3 loop reads CASSYGLSSGNTIYF. The DNA for the CDR3 is TGTGCCAGCAGTTACGGCCTCAGCTCTGGAAACACCATATATTTT.